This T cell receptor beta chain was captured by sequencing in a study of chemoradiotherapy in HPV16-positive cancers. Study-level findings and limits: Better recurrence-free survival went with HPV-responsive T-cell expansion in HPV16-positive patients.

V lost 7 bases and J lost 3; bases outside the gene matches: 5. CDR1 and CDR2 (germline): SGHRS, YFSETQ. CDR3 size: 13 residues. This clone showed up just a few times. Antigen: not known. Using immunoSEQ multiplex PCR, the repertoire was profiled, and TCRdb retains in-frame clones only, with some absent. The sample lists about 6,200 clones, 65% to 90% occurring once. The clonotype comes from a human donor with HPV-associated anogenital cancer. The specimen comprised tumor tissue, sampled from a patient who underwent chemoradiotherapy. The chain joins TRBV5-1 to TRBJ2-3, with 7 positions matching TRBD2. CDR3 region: CASWGGKTDTQYF. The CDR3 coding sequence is TGCGCCAGCTGGGGGGGGAAAACAGATACGCAGTATTTT. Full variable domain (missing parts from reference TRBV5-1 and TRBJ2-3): KAGVTQTPRYLIKTRGQQVTLSCSPISGHRSVSWYQQTPGQGLQFLFEYFSETQRNKGNFPGRFSGRQFSNSRSEMNVSTLELGDSALYLCASWGGKTDTQYFGPGTRLTVL.